The clone carrying this T cell receptor beta chain was seen repeatedly, ten times or more. Antigen: not known. This sample was included in a study of regulatory T cells in long-lasting Graves disease. Per the germline V gene, CDR1 is MDHEN and CDR2 is SYDVKM. The CDR3 has 21 residues. V gave up 7 bases and J gave up 2 bases; unmatched junction bases: 22. Study results and limitations: Lower TCR diversity was seen in persistent Graves' patients than in newly diagnosed ones. Between persistent patients, thousands of public clonotypes were shared, exceeding the roughly 1,000 shared between new patients.

Building the TCR beta libraries relied on iRepertoire HTBI primers, and CDR3 regions underwent Arm-PCR. Original analysis: Analysis of the samples identified about 62 TRBV and roughly 13 TRBJ segments. TCRdb analysed the multiplex PCR reads with MiXCR anew, one entry per CDR3 protein. TCRdb's processing, not the study's, gives the V and J calls here. In the table there are roughly 470,000 distinct CDR3 sequences, less than 25% of which are singletons. Sample time point: persistent/refractory GD, antithyroid drugs over 5 years with positive TRAb. RNA extracted from PBMCs served as the sequencing template.

The chain combines TRBV28 with TRBJ2-7, with 14 bases matching TRBD2. This TCR came from a female donor with Graves disease. Sequences were derived from peripheral blood mononuclear cells (PBMCs), sampled when the disease was refractory, from a patient treated with antithyroid drugs. This chain's CDR3 is CASKAWQGDRLAGGPTYEQYF. The CDR3 DNA sequence: TGTGCCAGCAAGGCTTGGCAGGGGGATCGACTAGCGGGAGGGCCGACCTACGAGCAGTACTTC.